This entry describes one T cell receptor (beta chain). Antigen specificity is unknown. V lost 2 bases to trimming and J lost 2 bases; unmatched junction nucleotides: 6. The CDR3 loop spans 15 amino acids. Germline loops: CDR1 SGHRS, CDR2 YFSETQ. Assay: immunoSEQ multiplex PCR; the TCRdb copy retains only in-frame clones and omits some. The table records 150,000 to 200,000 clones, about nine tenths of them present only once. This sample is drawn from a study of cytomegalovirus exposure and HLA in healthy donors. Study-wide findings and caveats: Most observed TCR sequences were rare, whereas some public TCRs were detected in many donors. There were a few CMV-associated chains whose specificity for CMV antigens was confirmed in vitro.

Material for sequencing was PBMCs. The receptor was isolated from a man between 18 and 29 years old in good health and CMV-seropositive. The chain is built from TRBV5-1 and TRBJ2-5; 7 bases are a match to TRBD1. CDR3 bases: TGCGCCAGCAGCTTCGCAGGGACAGAACAAGAGACCCAGTACTTC. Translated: CASSFAGTEQETQYF. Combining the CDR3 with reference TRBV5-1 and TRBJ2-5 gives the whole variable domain KAGVTQTPRYLIKTRGQQVTLSCSPISGHRSVSWYQQTPGQGLQFLFEYFSETQRNKGNFPGRFSGRQFSNSRSEMNVSTLELGDSALYLCASSFAGTEQETQYFGPGTRLLVL.